This passage covers 24 T cell receptor beta chains from one sample sequenced in a study of T cell responses to AZD1222 COVID-19 vaccine. Clones were sequenced by immunoSEQ multiplex PCR, and TCRdb holds only the in-frame ones, with some missing. The sample lists more than 100,000 clones, about nine tenths occurring once. This material consisted of peripheral blood, taken on day 0 of AZD1222 vaccination. The receptors derive from an adult in good health.

This clone occurred once. The chain uses TRBV7-8 and TRBJ2-7, with TRBD2 matching 12 bases. The length of the CDR3 is 16 residues. CDR1 and CDR2 from the germline V gene are SGHVS and FQNEAQ. The ends lost 6 bases at V and 3 bases at J; junction bases unmatched: 9. In nucleotides, the CDR3 is TGTGCCAGCAGAGGTAGACTAGCGGGAGCGGGCTACGAGCAGTACTTC. This codes for CASRGRLAGAGYEQYF. The full variable domain, rest sourced from reference TRBV7-8 and TRBJ2-7, is GAGVSQSPRYKVAKRGQDVALRCDPISGHVSLFWYQQALGQGPEFLTYFQNEAQLDKSGLPSDRFFAERPEGSVSTLKIQRTQQEDSAVYLCASRGRLAGAGYEQYFGPGTRLTVT.

This clone occurred once. The chain couples TRBV19 to TRBJ1-3, with D hard to call. The germline CDR1 and CDR2 sequences are LNHDA and SQIVND (reference sequence). V dropped 5 bases and J dropped 0 bases, with 14 bases sitting between them. This CDR3 has 16 residues. The CDR3 sequence: CASSPPQANSGNTIYF. The CDR3 region has the DNA TGTGCCAGTAGTCCCCCTCAGGCTAACTCTGGAAACACCATATATTTT.

This rearrangement joins TRBV7-9 to TRBJ2-7, with TRBD1 matching 7 bases. The CDR3 has 18 amino acids. The V gene end was trimmed by 1 base and the J gene end by 6 bases; junction bases not matched to a gene: 18. Germline V gives CDR1 SEHNR, CDR2 FQNEAQ (reference sequence). The chain's CDR3 is CASSLDTRTGDTQREQYF. The CDR3 nucleotides are TGTGCCAGCAGCTTAGACACCAGGACAGGAGATACCCAGCGCGAGCAGTACTTC.

This sequence joins TRBV7-3 and TRBJ2-3; TRBD2 agrees at 10 bases. This CDR3 spans 15 amino acids. J gave up 2 bases and V 5 bases, and 4 bases lay outside the gene matches. CDR1 and CDR2 (germline): SGHTA, FQGTGA. CDR3 bases: TGTGCCAGCAGCACGCTAGCGGGAGACACAGATACGCAGTATTTT. Protein product: CASSTLAGDTDTQYF.

The V and J genes are TRBV19 and TRBJ2-1; the match to TRBD2 covers 8 bases. Germline assignment: CDR1 LNHDA and CDR2 SQIVND (reference sequence). V lost 2 bases, J lost 8 bases, and 8 bases stayed unmatched. This CDR3 is 15 amino acids long. The CDR3 loop reads CASSIFSGSLHEQFF. The CDR3 nucleotides read TGTGCCAGTAGTATATTCAGCGGGAGCTTGCATGAGCAGTTCTTC.

The genes are TRBV5-1 and TRBJ1-3; D ambiguous. Germline V gene lookup returns CDR1 SGHRS and CDR2 YFSETQ. The CDR3 runs 16 residues. V lost 0 bases and J lost 2, with 12 bases in between. Written as DNA, the CDR3 is TGCGCCAGCAGCTTGGATCGGAGCGGGGCTGGAAACACCATATATTTT. It yields the protein CASSLDRSGAGNTIYF.

V is TRBV10-1 and J is TRBJ2-5, with 9 bases identical to TRBD1. CDR3 length: 15 amino acids. The ends lost 4 bases at V and 4 bases at J; junction bases unmatched: 7. From germline, CDR1 is WNHNN and CDR2 SYGVQD (reference sequence). CDR3 in amino acids: CASSGYGTGRETQYF. CDR3 nucleotides: TGCGCCAGCAGTGGATACGGGACAGGGAGAGAGACCCAGTACTTC.

The chain is built from TRBV12-3 or TRBV12-4 and TRBJ2-4, with D possibly matching TRBD1 (6 bases). CDR3 length: 11 amino acids. The V and J ends lost 6 bases and 10 bases respectively, with 10 bases between them. The CDR3 is CASSLQGIQYF. CDR3 nucleotide sequence: TGTGCCAGCAGCCTACAGGGAATTCAGTACTTC.

V and J are TRBV28 and TRBJ2-7; D gene uncertain. Germline CDR1 and CDR2: MDHEN and SYDVKM. V was trimmed by 4 bases and J by 2 bases, leaving 15 bases between them. CDR3 size: 15 residues. CDR3: CASSYEPFGTYEQYF. The CDR3 coding sequence is TGTGCCAGCAGTTATGAGCCCTTTGGAACCTACGAGCAGTACTTC.

The chain recombines TRBV20-1 with TRBJ1-2; TRBD1 matches at 7 bases. The germline V gene has CDR1 DFQATT and CDR2 SNEGSKA (reference sequence). V lost 3 bases, J lost 2 bases, and 12 bases stayed unmatched. The CDR3 runs to 16 residues. The CDR3 spells CSASDDRQGENYGYTF. The CDR3 bases are TGCAGTGCTAGTGACGACCGACAGGGAGAAAACTATGGCTACACCTTC.

The chain uses TRBV2 and TRBJ2-7; D gene unclear. V was cut by 5 bases and J by 4 bases, with 15 bases left in between. The CDR3 spans 14 residues. Looked up from germline, CDR1 is SNHLY and CDR2 is FYNNEI. CDR3 nucleotides: TGTGCCAGCAGTTACACGGGTTCTTCTTACGAGCAGTACTTC. It specifies CASSYTGSSYEQYF.

The chain is built from TRBV7-6 and TRBJ2-7; the match to TRBD1 covers 7 bases. The CDR3 sequence is 14 residues long. V lost 4 bases and J lost 6; bases outside the gene matches: 9. Germline CDR1 SGHVS, CDR2 FNYEAQ. The CDR3 nucleotides read TGTGCCAGCAGCTACGTGGCAGGGGACAGCGAGCAGTACTTC. Amino acids: CASSYVAGDSEQYF.

The CDR3 reads CASSTRQRRSNTGELFF. The CDR3 DNA reads as TGTGCCAGCAGCACCCGACAGCGTCGTTCGAACACCGGGGAGCTGTTTTTT. The rearrangement uses TRBV5-4 and TRBJ2-2; tentatively, D is TRBD1 (5 bases). V was pared by 4 bases and J by 0 bases, with 16 bases between. Germline assignment: CDR1 SGHNT and CDR2 YYREEE (reference sequence). This CDR3 is 17 amino acids long.

In this sample, this clone turned up once. V and J are TRBV29-1 and TRBJ2-3, with TRBD2 as a possible D gene (5 bases). Between the trimmed V and J ends, which lost 6 bases and 4 bases, there was a span of 17 bases. The CDR3 contains 14 residues. Germline V lookup: CDR1 SQVTM, CDR2 ANQGSEA. The DNA for the CDR3 is TGCAGCGTCGCCGGAGGAAGTTGGTCAGATACGCAGTATTTT. This codes for CSVAGGSWSDTQYF.

The chain recombines TRBV25-1 with TRBJ2-1; 11 bases map to TRBD2. CDR1 and CDR2 (germline): MGHDK, SYGVNS. The CDR3 sequence is 16 residues long. J lost 6 bases, V lost 2 bases, and 6 bases had no gene match. As DNA, the CDR3 is TGTGCCAGCAGTGAACCCGGGCTAGCGGGAGGCAATGAGCAGTTCTTC. Protein sequence: CASSEPGLAGGNEQFF. The whole variable domain, remainder taken from reference TRBV25-1 and TRBJ2-1, is EADIYQTPRYLVIGTGKKITLECSQTMGHDKMYWYQQDPGMELHLIHYSYGVNSTEKGDLSSESTVSRIRTEHFPLTLESARPSHTSQYLCASSEPGLAGGNEQFFGPGTRLTVL.

The chain carries TRBV5-4 and TRBJ1-6, with TRBD1 identical over 10 bases. Germline lookup yields CDR1 SGHNT and CDR2 YYREEE (reference sequence). The V segment lost 0 bases and the J segment 8 bases; nucleotides outside the gene matches: 2. CDR3 length: 15 residues. The CDR3 sequence is CASSLGDRGDSPLHF. For the CDR3, the DNA is TGTGCCAGCAGCTTGGGGGACAGGGGTGATTCACCCCTCCACTTT.

The chain uses TRBV14 and TRBJ2-3; 10 bases match TRBD1. The CDR3 is 15 amino acids. Germline CDR1 and CDR2: SGHDN and FVKESK. Trimming took 3 bases from V and 4 from J; bases not matched to a gene: 4. As DNA, the CDR3 is TGTGCCAGCAGCCAGACAGGGGGCTACTCAGATACGCAGTATTTT. Translation: CASSQTGGYSDTQYF. The full variable domain, rest sourced from reference TRBV14 and TRBJ2-3, is EAGVTQFPSHSVIEKGQTVTLRCDPISGHDNLYWYRRVMGKEIKFLLHFVKESKQDESGMPNNRFLAERTGGTYSTLKVQPAELEDSGVYFCASSQTGGYSDTQYFGPGTRLTVL.

The V and J genes are TRBV28 and TRBJ2-7; TRBD2 matches 12 bases. Germline trimming cut 10 bases from V and 2 bases from J; bases unmatched to any gene: 6. CDR1 is MDHEN, CDR2 SYDVKM, per germline. This CDR3 region has 14 residues. CDR3 sequence: CATTSGGNPYEQYF. DNA of the CDR3: TGTGCCACTACTAGCGGGGGGAACCCCTACGAGCAGTACTTC.

Here the CDR3 DNA reads TGTGCCAGCAGGGGGGCAGGAGAAGAGACCCAGTACTTC. Translation: CASRGAGEETQYF. The chain is built from TRBV6-5 and TRBJ2-5; TRBD1 might be the D (6 bases). CDR3 size: 13 residues. Germline V gene sequence: CDR1 MNHEY, CDR2 SVGAGI. V shed 6 bases and J shed 3 bases, with 11 bases lying between them.

V gene TRBV5-1 combines with J gene TRBJ1-1; TRBD1 matches 7 bases. Losses at the gene ends were 4 bases for V and 6 bases for J; bases not matched to a gene: 6. The CDR3 is made up of 13 amino acids. Germline V lookup: CDR1 SGHRS, CDR2 YFSETQ. The CDR3 loop is CASSPGQGAEAFF. CDR3 nucleotide sequence: TGCGCCAGCAGCCCCGGGCAGGGGGCTGAAGCTTTCTTT.

The chain recombines TRBV30 with TRBJ2-3; tentatively, D is TRBD2 (6 bases). Trimming cost V 5 bases and J 6 bases, with 12 bases left between them. CDR3 length equals 12 residues. CDR1 is GTSNPN, CDR2 SVGIG, per germline (reference sequence). This CDR3 reads CAWGAGGDTQYF. In nucleotides, the CDR3 is TGTGCCTGGGGGGCAGGAGGGGATACGCAGTATTTT.

The chain recombines TRBV6-5 with TRBJ2-7, with 7 bases matching TRBD1. J lost 2 bases, V lost 6 bases, and 7 bases had no gene match. This CDR3 comprises 14 residues. The germline V gene has CDR1 MNHEY and CDR2 SVGAGI. The CDR3 protein is CASRLRGIPYEQYF. DNA for the CDR3: TGTGCCAGCAGACTCAGGGGGATCCCCTACGAGCAGTACTTC.

CDR3 in DNA: TGCGCCAGCAGCTTGATTGACGTGAACTCTGGAAACACCATATATTTT. The encoded protein is CASSLIDVNSGNTIYF. V is TRBV5-1 and J is TRBJ1-3; D remains ambiguous. Trimming cost V 1 base and J 0 bases, with 11 bases left between them. The CDR3 has 16 amino acids. CDR1 is SGHRS and CDR2 is YFSETQ in the germline V gene.

Written as DNA, the CDR3 is TGTGCCAGCAGTTCCGGGGGAGGGCCGCGAGAGACAGATACGCAGTATTTT. Amino acids: CASSSGGGPRETDTQYF. This rearrangement joins TRBV28 to TRBJ2-3; 7 positions match TRBD2. CDR3 length equals 17 residues. The V gene end was trimmed by 4 bases and the J gene end by 3 bases; junction bases not matched to a gene: 13. In germline, CDR1 is MDHEN, CDR2 SYDVKM. The whole variable domain, remainder taken from reference TRBV28 and TRBJ2-3, is DVKVTQSSRYLVKRTGEKVFLECVQDMDHENMFWYRQDPGLGLRLIYFSYDVKMKEKGDIPEGYSVSREKKERFSLILESASTNQTSMYLCASSSGGGPRETDTQYFGPGTRLTVL.